Listed here are 26 T cell receptor beta chains from one sample, sequenced in a study of T cell repertoires in cytomegalovirus infection. TCRdb used MiXCR to reprocess the reads, holding one entry per CDR3 protein. This sample has more than 150,000 distinct CDR3 sequences, with roughly a fifth found just once. Specimen: PBMCs. The source of these receptors is a human donor in good health (CMV status not recorded). Some clones in this sample may be carry-over from other donors' samples.

This clonotype was seen only a few times. This chain joins TRBV29-1 and TRBJ2-3, with TRBD1 identical over 12 bases. Trimming removed 4 bases from V and 8 bases from J; junction bases left unmatched: 4. CDR1 is SQVTM, CDR2 ANQGSEA, per germline. This CDR3 region has 13 residues. The DNA for the CDR3 is TGCAGCGTTGCGGGACAGGGGGCTGGTACGCAGTATTTT. This codes for CSVAGQGAGTQYF.

The chain recombines TRBV20-1 with TRBJ1-6; possibly TRBD1 for D (5 bases). CDR1 and CDR2 from the germline V gene are DFQATT and SNEGSKA (reference sequence). The V end was cut by 2 bases, the J end by 6 bases, with 8 bases between. The CDR3 contains 13 residues. The CDR3 DNA reads TGCAGTGCTAGAAGGGACGTTAATTCACCCCTCCACTTT. Amino acids: CSARRDVNSPLHF.

The V gene is TRBV5-1, the J gene TRBJ2-1; D is perhaps TRBD2 (5 bases). The CDR3 totals 15 residues. CDR1 is SGHRS and CDR2 is YFSETQ in the germline V gene. V lost 0 bases and J lost 6, with 13 bases in between. The CDR3, as DNA: TGCGCCAGCAGCTTGGAGCTGAGGGCCCTCAATGAGCAGTTCTTC. Translated: CASSLELRALNEQFF.

This clonotype was seen at least ten times. This chain links TRBV14 with TRBJ2-4, with D unresolved. The V gene's germline CDR1 is SGHDN and CDR2 FVKESK. The V gene lost 2 bases and the J gene lost 0 bases, with 5 bases spanning the gap. There are 14 residues in the CDR3. CDR3 region: CASSQTLAKNIQYF. As DNA, the CDR3 is TGTGCCAGCAGCCAAACATTAGCCAAAAACATTCAGTACTTC.

Only one count was recorded for this clonotype. Sequence at one end of the junction differs from germline and may be a read error. This sequence joins TRBV7-2 and TRBJ2-7, with D uncertain. The CDR3 runs 13 residues. Germline CDR1 is SGHTA and CDR2 is FQGNSA. DNA of the CDR3: TGTGTCAGCAGCGTGCGGACCCTTAGCGAGCAGTACTTC. Translation: CVSSVRTLSEQYF. Based on the CDR3 plus reference TRBV7-2 and TRBJ2-7, the full variable domain is GAGVSQSPSNKVTEKGKDVELRCDPISGHTALYWYRQSLGQGLEFLIYFQGNSAPDKSGLPSDRFSAERTGGSVSTLTIQRTQQEDSAVYLCVSSVRTLSEQYFGPGTRLTVT.

This clonotype was recorded at least ten times. This chain links TRBV14 with TRBJ2-7; unclear D gene. The V and J ends lost 7 bases and 0 bases respectively, with 13 bases between them. CDR1 and CDR2 from the germline V gene are SGHDN and FVKESK. CDR3 length equals 14 residues. In nucleotides, the CDR3 is TGTGCCAGCAACCTTCGAGGCAGCTCCTACGAGCAGTACTTC. Translation gives CASNLRGSSYEQYF.

This clonotype has only a few counts. The chain carries TRBV12-3 or TRBV12-4 and TRBJ2-5; D gene unclear. The CDR3 covers 11 residues. V dropped 5 bases and J dropped 5 bases, with 6 bases sitting between them. For the CDR3, the DNA is TGTGCCAGCAGTCGCATGGAGACCCAGTACTTC. Its protein is CASSRMETQYF.

CDR3 in DNA: TGTGCCATCAGCCACCCGACGGGAGGCTACACCTTC. Its translation is CAISHPTGGYTF. The genes are TRBV10-3 and TRBJ1-2, with D unresolved. The length of the CDR3 is 12 residues. V lost 6 bases to trimming and J lost 8 bases, with 13 bases between them. Germline V gives CDR1 ENHRY, CDR2 SYGVKD.

This clonotype showed up many times. The CDR3 nucleotides read TGTGCCAGCACCCCCTCGGGTCAGGGGTTAGGGGAGCTGTTTTTT. Translated, it gives CASTPSGQGLGELFF. This sequence joins TRBV11-2 and TRBJ2-2; D may be TRBD1 (6 bases). CDR1 is SGHAT and CDR2 is FQNNGV in the germline V gene. Trimming removed 7 bases at V and 8 bases at J, with 20 bases between. The CDR3 loop spans 15 amino acids.

This clonotype was seen repeatedly, ten times or more. The chain recombines TRBV29-1 with TRBJ2-1; TRBD1 is a possible D gene (6 bases). The CDR3 has 13 residues. Trimming shortened V by 6 bases and J by 5 bases, and 14 bases separated the two germline ends. Germline assignment: CDR1 SQVTM and CDR2 ANQGSEA. CDR3 nucleotides: TGCAGCGTCAACAGGGCCATTAACAATGAGCAGTTCTTC. Amino acid sequence: CSVNRAINNEQFF.

The rearrangement joins TRBV28 to TRBJ1-1; D possibly corresponds to TRBD1 (5 bases). Trimming cost V 6 bases and J 8 bases, with 13 bases left between them. CDR3 length: 12 residues. Germline CDR1 is MDHEN and CDR2 is SYDVKM. The CDR3 nucleotides read TGTGCCAGCAGCCCCATCAGGGTCGAAGCTTTCTTT. Protein sequence: CASSPIRVEAFF.

This clonotype was observed many times. This rearrangement joins TRBV7-8 to TRBJ2-3; D unclear. Germline CDR1 SGHVS, CDR2 FQNEAQ. The CDR3 has 16 residues. Trimming cost V 5 bases and J 0 bases, with 15 bases left between them. The CDR3 DNA sequence: TGTGCCAGCAGCCCTACCCCCGCACAGAGCACAGATACGCAGTATTTT. It encodes CASSPTPAQSTDTQYF.

The sample holds many counts of this clonotype. The chain uses TRBV6-1 and TRBJ1-5; D remains unclear. The CDR3 runs 14 residues. Between the trimmed V and J ends, which lost 3 bases and 1 base, there was a span of 7 bases. From germline, CDR1 is MNHNS and CDR2 SASEGT. CDR3 DNA: TGTGCCAGCAGTGACAGGCCGAGCAATCAGCCCCAGCATTTT. It encodes CASSDRPSNQPQHF.

This clonotype appeared many times. The rearrangement uses TRBV2 and TRBJ2-4, with 8 nucleotides matching TRBD1. V shed 2 bases and J 0 bases; nucleotides not matched to a gene: 15. The CDR3 extends over 20 amino acids. The germline V gene encodes CDR1 SNHLY and CDR2 FYNNEI. The CDR3 protein is CASSENFGGDRGKAKNIQYF. CDR3 nucleotide sequence: TGTGCCAGCAGTGAAAACTTCGGAGGAGACAGGGGAAAAGCCAAAAACATTCAGTACTTC. The full variable domain, completed using reference TRBV2 and TRBJ2-4, is EPEVTQTPSHQVTQMGQEVILRCVPISNHLYFYWYRQILGQKVEFLVSFYNNEISEKSEIFDDQFSVERPDGSNFTLKIRSTKLEDSAMYFCASSENFGGDRGKAKNIQYFGAGTRLSVL.

This clonotype was counted between two and nine times. The chain has TRBV5-4 and TRBJ2-5; D unclear. The CDR3 is 13 amino acids. The germline CDR1 and CDR2 sequences are SGHNT and YYREEE (reference sequence). V lost 4 bases and J lost 6, with 13 bases in between. The CDR3 loop is CASSEDSPQTQYF. DNA of the CDR3: TGTGCCAGCAGCGAAGACTCACCCCAGACCCAGTACTTC.

V usage is TRBV27 and J usage is TRBJ1-1; no reliable D call. V was pared by 4 bases and J by 0 bases, with 15 bases between. Germline loops: CDR1 MNHEY, CDR2 SMNVEV (reference sequence). The length of the CDR3 is 16 residues. Written as DNA, the CDR3 is TGTGCCAGCAGTTCTACTCGCAGAGGTGTGAACACTGAAGCTTTCTTT. Translation gives CASSSTRRGVNTEAFF.

The chain combines TRBV27 with TRBJ2-4, with 12 nucleotides matching TRBD1. The V and J ends lost 9 bases and 14 bases, in that order; junction bases with no gene match: 14. CDR1 is MNHEY, CDR2 SMNVEV, per germline (reference sequence). The CDR3 runs to 14 residues. CDR3 nucleotides: TGTGCCAGTTCGGCCGGGACAGGGGGCCGGTTTGAGTACTTC. It is translated as CASSAGTGGRFEYF.

This clonotype was observed at least ten times. CDR3 in DNA: TGTGCCAGCAGTGACCCGATGGCCAGGCCAAGCTCACCCCTCCACTTT. Translation: CASSDPMARPSSPLHF. This chain uses TRBV2 with TRBJ1-6; D is unresolved. CDR3 length equals 16 residues. Trimming removed 3 bases from V and 10 bases from J, with 19 bases in between. Germline V CDR1 and CDR2: SNHLY, FYNNEI.

This clonotype showed up just a few times. This sequence joins TRBV28 and TRBJ2-1, with 9 bases aligning to TRBD2. Per the germline V gene, CDR1 is MDHEN and CDR2 is SYDVKM. CDR3 length: 14 amino acids. V trimming: 2 bases; J trimming: 10 bases; junction bases outside the gene matches: 6. CDR3 coding DNA: TGTGCCAGCAGTTTAATAGCGGGAGAGTTGGAGCAGTTCTTC. Amino acids: CASSLIAGELEQFF.

The CDR3 here is CASSFGASYEQYF. The DNA for the CDR3 is TGTGCCAGCAGTTTTGGGGCCTCCTACGAGCAGTACTTC. The chain joins TRBV12-3 or TRBV12-4 to TRBJ2-7; perhaps TRBD1 as D (5 bases). The CDR3 covers 13 residues. Trimming took off 3 bases at V and 0 bases at J, with 6 bases between the two ends.

The V and J genes are TRBV7-2 and TRBJ2-5, with TRBD2 identical over 8 bases. The CDR3 totals 17 residues. Germline CDR1 is SGHTA and CDR2 is FQGNSA. J gave up 7 bases and V 0 bases, and 13 bases lay outside the gene matches. Here the CDR3 DNA reads TGTGCCAGCAGCTTAGCGAGTAGCGGGAAGGGGTCGGGGACCCAGTACTTC. As protein: CASSLASSGKGSGTQYF.

J is TRBJ2-2 and V is TRBV5-5; tentatively, D is TRBD1 (5 bases). Germline V CDR1 and CDR2: SGHKS, YYEKEE (reference sequence). This CDR3 is built from 13 residues. Trimming removed 4 bases from V and 6 bases from J, with 10 bases in between. CDR3 nucleotides: TGTGCCAGCAGCGTGGACACCCCCGGGGAGCTGTTTTTT. Encoded protein: CASSVDTPGELFF.

In its sample, this clonotype was seen many times. This chain links TRBV5-5 with TRBJ2-5, with 8 bases matching TRBD2. Trimming at V came to 6 bases and at J to 3 bases, leaving 13 bases not matched to a gene. In germline, CDR1 is SGHKS, CDR2 YYEKEE (reference sequence). The CDR3 spans 16 residues. Written as DNA, the CDR3 is TGTGCCAGCACCCGAACGGGGGGGAGAGGGGAAGAGACCCAGTACTTC. Residues: CASTRTGGRGEETQYF.

This clonotype showed up just a few times. CDR3 region: CASSLGDTGAEAFF. The CDR3 DNA sequence: TGTGCCAGCAGTTTGGGGGATACAGGGGCTGAAGCTTTCTTT. The chain combines TRBV28 with TRBJ1-1, with 7 bases aligning to TRBD1. The length of the CDR3 is 14 residues. With V trimmed by 3 bases and J by 6 bases, 7 bases remained unmatched. CDR1 is MDHEN and CDR2 is SYDVKM in the germline V gene.

V and J are TRBV11-1 and TRBJ2-1, with 13 bases aligning to TRBD2. CDR3 length equals 17 residues. Germline loops: CDR1 SGHAT, CDR2 FQDESV (reference sequence). J gave up 7 bases and V 5 bases, and 11 bases lay outside the gene matches. The CDR3: CASSQQTGLAGINEQFF. The DNA for the CDR3 is TGTGCCAGCAGCCAACAAACGGGACTAGCGGGAATTAATGAGCAGTTCTTC.

This clonotype was found a few times. One junction end does not reproduce the germline sequence, and a read error may be involved. V usage is TRBV29-1 and J usage is TRBJ2-5, with D uncertain. The CDR3 spans 12 residues. CDR1 is SQVTM and CDR2 is ANQGSEA in the germline V gene. CDR3 sequence reads: CSVEEFQETQYF. The CDR3 bases are TGCAGCGTCGAAGAGTTTCAAGAGACCCAGTACTTC.